This section outlines one TCR beta chain sequence together with its context. This clonotype occurred many times. Its binding antigen is unknown. One base away there is no much larger clone; base qualities are not given. Explained via the paper, the treatment or condition label denotes: allogeneic hematopoietic cell transplantation with graft depleted of TCRalphabeta T cells and CD19 B cells. The transplant recipients were children given TCRalphabeta/CD19-depleted allogeneic hematopoietic cell grafts. Unmatched junction bases come to 8, with V trimmed by 0 bases and J by 5 bases. The CDR3 has 16 amino acids, counting the end cysteine and phenylalanine. The DNA shown is the 48-base CDR3, in frame from base 1. CDR1 is given as SGDLS and CDR2 as YYNGEE, both from the germline V gene. This sample is part of a study of T-cell reconstitution after alpha-beta-depleted transplantation in children (dated by TCRdb to about 2016). As for the study more broadly: T-cell immune reconstitution after TCRalphabeta/CD19-depleted allogeneic hematopoietic cell transplantation in children was quantitatively tracked in the study by means of TCR repertoire profiling. General study outcomes and caveats: About two months after transplant, the apparently early recovery of alphabetaT-cell counts reportedly depended on just several hundred clones that had expanded rapidly and came from non-depleted graft cells. Over subsequent months, a decline in hyperexpanded clone frequencies was noted, and after one year, T-cell counts and TCRbeta diversity were mostly ascribed to newly produced T cells. In some patients, high TCRbeta diversity at day 60 was attributed to recipient T cells and intrathymic progenitors that had survived conditioning.

Library prep was done by PCR. Sequenced using an Illumina HiSeq 2500. To normalize quantification of the TCRbeta repertoire, the TCR libraries were built with molecular barcoding that relied on unique molecular identifiers. TCRdb ran its own pipeline on the public reads, namely fastp trimming at Q25 and MiXCR clone calling, and kept in-frame beta chains. Under each unique CDR3 protein, matching rows form one entry showing the most common genes and DNA. This sample comprises some 840,000 distinct CDR3 sequences, less than 20% of them detected only once. The ten largest clones represent about 4.6% of the sample.

This clonotype originated in a male patient aged 10 to 17 who had a stem cell transplant for acute lymphoblastic leukemia, so the T cells may come from the graft donor. The receptor chain draws on TRBV9 and TRBJ2-7; 10 junctional bases match TRBD2. The specimen comprised PBMCs, mostly from graft donor cells, sampled 360 days after TCRalphabeta/CD19-depleted stem cell transplant. The CDR3 region: CASSVATLAGDHEQYF. The nucleotides are TGTGCCAGCAGCGTAGCTACTCTAGCGGGAGACCACGAGCAGTACTTC.